The 14 T cell receptor beta chains in this list originate from one sample, sequenced in a study of CD8 T cells in ankylosing spondylitis. A single record per CDR3 protein comes from TCRdb applying MiXCR to the 5' RACE reads. The data contain around 150,000 distinct CDR3 sequences, over 10% of them singletons. Sequenced material: blood, either unsorted or a sorted T cell fraction (not recorded which). The receptors stem from a female donor with ankylosing spondylitis or in good health (not recorded which).

This clonotype was observed a few times. The gene calls are TRBV6-5 and TRBJ1-2, with D possibly matching TRBD1 (6 bases). CDR1 and CDR2 (germline): MNHEY, SVGAGI. This CDR3 has 15 residues. The V gene lost 7 bases and the J gene lost 2 bases, with 17 bases spanning the gap. The DNA of the CDR3 is TGTGCCAGCACTCCGACAGGCGCCATGAACTATGGCTACACCTTC. Amino acid sequence: CASTPTGAMNYGYTF.

This clonotype has a count of ten or more. The chain couples TRBV11-3 to TRBJ2-7; D remains unclear. From germline, CDR1 is SGHNT and CDR2 YENEEA. The ends were cut back, 5 bases at V and 3 bases at J, with 17 bases in the middle. The CDR3 has 15 amino acids. The CDR3 is CASSLLSRQYYEQYF. CDR3 nucleotides: TGTGCCAGCAGCCTTCTCTCGCGGCAGTACTACGAGCAGTACTTC. The full variable domain, its missing parts supplied by reference TRBV11-3 and TRBJ2-7, is EAGVVQSPRYKIIEKKQPVAFWCNPISGHNTLYWYLQNLGQGPELLIRYENEEAVDDSQLPKDRFSAERLKGVDSTLKIQPAELGDSAVYLCASSLLSRQYYEQYFGPGTRLTVT.

In its sample, this clonotype was seen many times. The chain combines TRBV10-3 with TRBJ2-3; D remains ambiguous. Germline V gene lookup returns CDR1 ENHRY and CDR2 SYGVKD. The CDR3 runs to 14 residues. V lost 0 bases and J 5 bases, leaving 9 bases between the germline ends. CDR3 region: CAISESGWGDTQYF. CDR3 DNA sequence: TGTGCCATCAGTGAGTCGGGTTGGGGAGATACGCAGTATTTT.

Many counts were recorded for this clonotype. The V gene is TRBV28, the J gene TRBJ2-2; 12 bases match TRBD2. Per the germline V gene, CDR1 is MDHEN and CDR2 is SYDVKM. Trimming removed 6 bases from V and 2 bases from J; junction bases left unmatched: 7. The CDR3 is 17 residues long. The CDR3 region is CASSPGLAGLNTGELFF. In DNA, the CDR3 is TGTGCCAGCAGCCCTGGACTAGCGGGACTCAACACCGGGGAGCTGTTTTTT.

In this sample, this clonotype turned up a few times. V and J are TRBV5-1 and TRBJ2-6; D possibly corresponds to TRBD1 (7 bases). CDR1 and CDR2 from the germline V gene are SGHRS and YFSETQ. The CDR3 is made up of 20 amino acids. Trimming took off 0 bases at V and 0 bases at J, with 19 bases between the two ends. The CDR3 region is CASSLAGGQNFYSGANVLTF. The CDR3 DNA reads TGCGCCAGCAGCTTGGCAGGGGGGCAGAACTTCTACTCTGGGGCCAACGTCCTGACTTTC.

This clonotype has ten or more counts. The chain couples TRBV20-1 to TRBJ2-1; the D is unclear. V lost 0 bases to trimming and J lost 7 bases, with 13 bases between them. Germline CDR1 is DFQATT and CDR2 is SNEGSKA (reference sequence). CDR3 size: 14 residues. CDR3 region: CSARDGSRSNEQFF. CDR3 nucleotides: TGCAGTGCTAGAGATGGAAGCCGGTCGAATGAGCAGTTCTTC.

This clonotype was observed at least ten times. The chain combines TRBV5-1 with TRBJ2-7; the D gene is possibly TRBD1 (5 bases). The germline V gene has CDR1 SGHRS and CDR2 YFSETQ. V was cut by 6 bases and J by 0 bases, with 13 bases left in between. The CDR3 contains 14 residues. DNA of the CDR3: TGCGCCAGCAATATGGGGCCGAGCTCCTACGAGCAGTACTTC. Amino acids: CASNMGPSSYEQYF.

This clonotype was recorded at least ten times. The chain recombines TRBV5-1 with TRBJ2-1; 7 bases match TRBD2. The V and J ends lost 2 bases and 6 bases, in that order; junction bases with no gene match: 5. Germline V gene data show CDR1 as SGHRS and CDR2 as YFSETQ. This CDR3 contains 14 residues. The CDR3 here is CASSLTLASNEQFF. Written as DNA, the CDR3 is TGCGCCAGCAGCTTAACACTAGCGAGCAATGAGCAGTTCTTC.

For this clonotype: A much more abundant neighbour one base away suggests this may be a read error. This chain joins TRBV18 and TRBJ1-1; the D is unclear. Germline V gene data show CDR1 as KGHSH and CDR2 as LQKENI. This CDR3 region has 17 residues. CDR3 residues: CVSSRPPPPVGNTEAFF. The CDR3 bases are TGTGTCAGCTCACGTCCGCCCCCGCCCGTCGGAAACACTGAAGCTTTCTTT.

This clonotype was observed at least ten times. The chain has TRBV20-1 and TRBJ2-1, with D hard to call. Trimming took off 6 bases at V and 6 bases at J, with 6 bases between the two ends. CDR3 length: 10 amino acids. CDR1 and CDR2 (germline): DFQATT, SNEGSKA (reference sequence). CDR3 DNA sequence: TGCAGTGCATGGGGCAATGAGCAGTTCTTC. As protein: CSAWGNEQFF.

At least ten counts were recorded for this clonotype. The rearrangement uses TRBV18 and TRBJ1-1, with D perhaps matching TRBD1 (6 bases). The CDR3 totals 16 residues. The germline V gene has CDR1 KGHSH and CDR2 LQKENI. V gave up 6 bases and J gave up 3 bases, with 20 bases separating them. The CDR3 bases are TGTGCCAGCTCCCTGAATAGGAGGACAGAACACACTGAAGCTTTCTTT. It encodes CASSLNRRTEHTEAFF.

This clonotype appeared many times. V and J are TRBV7-2 and TRBJ1-2, with 7 bases that match TRBD1. Germline V lookup: CDR1 SGHTA, CDR2 FQGNSA. This CDR3 has 15 residues. V was clipped by 5 bases and J by 4 bases; unmatched bases: 10. CDR3 in DNA: TGTGCCAGCAGCCCTACCGGGACAGCCCCCTATGGCTACACCTTC. As protein: CASSPTGTAPYGYTF.

On this clonotype: Given a much more abundant clone one base away, this may be a read error. The chain combines TRBV5-4 with TRBJ2-4, with 9 bases aligning to TRBD1. The germline V gene encodes CDR1 SGHNT and CDR2 YYREEE (reference sequence). CDR3 length equals 14 residues. The CDR3 nucleotides are TGTGCCAGCAGCTTTGGACAGGGGAGGAACATTGAGTACTTC. Translated: CASSFGQGRNIEYF. The full variable domain, completed using reference TRBV5-4 and TRBJ2-4, is ETGVTQSPTHLIKTRGQQVTLRCSSQSGHNTVSWYQQALGQGPQFIFQYYREEENGRGNFPPRFSGLQFPNYSSELNVNALELDDSALYLCASSFGQGRNIEYFGAGTRLSVL.

In its sample, this clonotype was seen many times. The CDR3: CSAWTGFYGYTF. CDR3 DNA sequence: TGCAGTGCTTGGACAGGCTTTTATGGCTACACCTTC. This chain joins TRBV20-1 and TRBJ1-2, with 7 bases fitting TRBD1. The ends lost 5 bases at V and 5 bases at J; junction bases unmatched: 5. The CDR3 loop spans 12 amino acids. Germline V gene data show CDR1 as DFQATT and CDR2 as SNEGSKA (reference sequence).